This T cell receptor beta chain was sequenced in a study of T cells in Graves' hyperthyroidism and ophthalmopathy. Study information: At initial diagnosis, before any treatment had begun, peripheral blood was obtained.

Amplified regions were TCR beta CDR3 sequences from RNA transcripts. HTBI primers were the set used in a first-round RT-PCR of the TCR CDR3. One entry per CDR3 protein, called by TCRdb with MiXCR from the multiplex PCR reads. The data show hundreds of thousands of distinct CDR3 sequences, with roughly a sixth seen just once and approximately 15% held by the top ten. Newly diagnosed hyperthyroidism, duration under 2 months, in patients aged 18 to 65. The TCR was taken from a woman between 45 and 60 years old with Graves' hyperthyroidism that later progressed to Graves' ophthalmopathy. Specimen: blood.

The CDR3 loop is CASRIEEPAYGYTF. CDR3 sequence (DNA): TGTGCCAGCCGGATAGAAGAGCCGGCCTATGGCTACACCTTC. The genes are TRBV19 and TRBJ1-2; D gene uncertain. CDR3 size: 14 residues. From germline, CDR1 is LNHDA and CDR2 SQIVND (reference sequence). V lost 9 bases and J 4 bases, leaving 18 bases between the germline ends.